This T cell receptor (beta chain) was observed in a study of cytomegalovirus exposure and HLA in healthy donors. Though probably carrying unrecorded immune exposures, donors were nominally healthy at sampling. CDR3 length: 14 amino acids. V was cut by 0 bases and J by 5 bases, with 10 bases left in between. Germline V lookup: CDR1 MGHRA, CDR2 YSYEKL. Primers included in the PCR were 60 Vbeta and 13 Jbeta primers. Assay used: immunoSEQ multiplex PCR; TCRdb lists only in-frame clones, some missing. This sample's clone table lists about 87,000 clones. This receptor was taken from a man aged 50 or older in good health and CMV-seropositive. The chain couples TRBV4-1 to TRBJ1-1; D is undetermined. The sequenced sample was PBMCs. The CDR3 spells CASSQDRRNTEAFF. Here the CDR3 DNA reads TGCGCCAGCAGCCAAGATCGGAGAAATACTGAAGCTTTCTTT.